A selection of T cell receptor beta chains follows, all from one sample in a study of T cell repertoires in cytomegalovirus infection. TCRdb re-called the reads with MiXCR, one entry per CDR3 protein. Here the sample spans approximately 140,000 distinct CDR3 sequences, about 6.5% being singletons. Sequenced sample: PBMCs. The receptors were gathered from a human donor in good health (CMV status not recorded). Some clones in this sample may be carry-over from other donors' samples. The CDR3 runs from the conserved cysteine through the conserved F or W. The order of the fields is D gene, CDR3 length, clone size, V gene, J gene, CDR3 DNA, CDR3 protein. D genes are given only for firm matches. Rows may omit the clone size; those that give it use once, few, many or a size class.

>TRBD2|15|many|TRBV7-2|TRBJ2-1
TGTGCCAGCAGCTTCCGCGGGGGGGCTTCGAATGAGCAGTTCTTC
CASSFRGGASNEQFF
>TRBD2|15|-|TRBV7-9|TRBJ2-7
TGTGCCAGCAGCTCCCGGGACTATGATCCGGGCGAGCAGTACTTC
CASSSRDYDPGEQYF
>-|17|few|TRBV12-3/TRBV12-4|TRBJ1-1
TGTGCCAGCAGTTTAAGCGCAGCGGGCAGGGTCGTTACTGAAGCTTTCTTT
CASSLSAAGRVVTEAFF
>TRBD1|15|-|TRBV5-1|TRBJ1-5
TGCGCCAGCAGCCCCCGGGACAGCTCGAATCAGCCCCAGCATTTT
CASSPRDSSNQPQHF
>-|12|-|TRBV19|TRBJ2-5
TGTGCCAGTAGTATGTATCAAGAGACCCAGTACTTC
CASSMYQETQYF
>TRBD2|14|few|TRBV10-3|TRBJ2-7
TGTGCCTCCAAATTAGGGGACTACTCCTACGAGCAGTACTTC
CASKLGDYSYEQYF
>-|14|many|TRBV12-3/TRBV12-4|TRBJ1-5
TGTGCCAGCAGTACGCAGGGGCCGGATCAGCCCCAGCATTTT
CASSTQGPDQPQHF
>TRBD2|16|few|TRBV2|TRBJ2-5
TGTGCCAGCAGTGATGGACTAGCGGGGGCCCAAGAGACCCAGTACTTC
CASSDGLAGAQETQYF
>-|11|few|TRBV6-2/TRBV6-3|TRBJ2-7
TGTGCCAGCACCTCAGCCCTCGAGCAGTACTTC
CASTSALEQYF
>-|14|many|TRBV7-3|TRBJ2-1
TGTGCCAGCAGCTTAACCCCCGGGCTGAATGAGCAGTTCTTC
CASSLTPGLNEQFF
>-|16|-|TRBV20-1|TRBJ2-2
TGCAGTGCTAGTAAATTCGGCGCCCCGGACACCGGGGAGCTGTTTTTT
CSASKFGAPDTGELFF
>-|13|-|TRBV11-3|TRBJ1-1
TGTGCCAGCAGCCCAAATGTGAACACTGAAGCTTTCTTT
CASSPNVNTEAFF
>-|16|many|TRBV27|TRBJ2-6
TGTGCCAGCAGTAATAAACAGGGGACTCGGGCCAACGTCCTGACTTTC
CASSNKQGTRANVLTF
>TRBD1|14|many|TRBV7-2|TRBJ2-5
TGTGCCAGCAGCTTCGACAGGGGGCTAGAGACCCAGTACTTC
CASSFDRGLETQYF
>-|17|few|TRBV29-1|TRBJ2-1
TGCAGCGTTGGGGGCAGGCCGTTAGTCGGGACCTACAATGAGCAGTTCTTC
CSVGGRPLVGTYNEQFF
>-|13|many|TRBV29-1|TRBJ1-6
TGCAGCGTGATGCTTGGGCCAAATTCACCCCTCCACTTT
CSVMLGPNSPLHF
>-|14|many|TRBV7-9|TRBJ1-1
TGTGCCAGCAGCTCGTACCCAGGGAACACTGAAGCTTTCTTT
CASSSYPGNTEAFF
>-|15|many|TRBV5-4|TRBJ2-2
TGTGCCAGCAGCTTGGAAGGCAGGAACACCGGGGAGCTGTTTTTT
CASSLEGRNTGELFF
>TRBD2|15|-|TRBV2|TRBJ2-5
TGTGCCAGCAGTGACCGAGCGGGGAGTGCAGAGACCCAGTACTTC
CASSDRAGSAETQYF
>-|15|few|TRBV5-1|TRBJ2-1
TGCGCCAGCAGCTTTGGGCAGGGTGGGTACAATGAGCAGTTCTTC
CASSFGQGGYNEQFF
>-|12|-|TRBV14|TRBJ1-2
TGTGCCAGCAGCCAAGTCAGCTATGGCTACACCTTC
CASSQVSYGYTF
>-|11|many|TRBV20-1|TRBJ2-7
TGCAGTGCTTTCGAAGCCTACGAGCAGTACTTC
CSAFEAYEQYF
>TRBD1|13|many|TRBV7-2|TRBJ2-5
TGTGCCAGCAGGGACAGGGTTGGAGAGACCCAGTACTTC
CASRDRVGETQYF
>-|15|many|TRBV4-3|TRBJ2-3
TGCGCCAGCAGCCCTAACGCATGGGACACAGATACGCAGTATTTT
CASSPNAWDTDTQYF
>-|15|-|TRBV11-3|TRBJ2-3
TGTGCCAGCAGCGAAGGGTCCGGGGGCGCAGATACGCAGTATTTT
CASSEGSGGADTQYF
>-|11|many|TRBV28|TRBJ2-7
TGTGCCAGCAGTTTAAGGGGGTCTAAGTACTTC
CASSLRGSKYF
>TRBD1|15|many|TRBV4-1|TRBJ2-1
TGCGCCAGCAGCCGATTACGGGACAGCCACAATGAGCAGTTCTTC
CASSRLRDSHNEQFF
>-|14|many|TRBV15|TRBJ2-7
TGTGCCACCAGCAGGTCCCCCGGAGAGAGGGAGCAGTACTTC
CATSRSPGEREQYF
>TRBD1|16|many|TRBV5-1|TRBJ2-2
TGCGCCAGCAGCGCCAGACAGGGAGCGAACACCGGGGAGCTGTTTTTT
CASSARQGANTGELFF
>-|17|many|TRBV6-2/TRBV6-3|TRBJ2-7
TGTGCCAGCAGTCTCCTCGCGCTCTCACAAGGACCCTACGAGCAGTACTTC
CASSLLALSQGPYEQYF
>-|17|few|TRBV14|TRBJ2-3
TGTGCCAGCAGCCCCCTACCTCGGGGTCCTAGCACAGATACGCAGTATTTT
CASSPLPRGPSTDTQYF
>-|13|-|TRBV12-3/TRBV12-4|TRBJ2-1
TGTGCCAGCAGTTTTGGGGTGGCCCGGGAGCAGTTCTTC
CASSFGVAREQFF
>TRBD1|16|many|TRBV5-1|TRBJ1-1
TGCGCCAGCAGCCTGGGACAGGAGACTTGGAACACTGAAGCTTTCTTT
CASSLGQETWNTEAFF
>-|13|many|TRBV19|TRBJ2-5
TGTGCCAGTAGTATCCGACAGCAAGAGACCCAGTACTTC
CASSIRQQETQYF
>TRBD2|15|many|TRBV2|TRBJ2-1
TGTGCCGATTCGCAGGAGACTAGCGGGGTCGACGAGCAGTTCTTC
CADSQETSGVDEQFF
>-|14|many|TRBV5-4|TRBJ2-2
TGTGCCAGCAGCTTATTAGCGAACACCGGGGAGCTGTTTTTT
CASSLLANTGELFF
>-|15|-|TRBV9|TRBJ2-7
TGTGCCAGCAGCGTAGGGGGGGGCCAGTCCTACGAGCAGTACTTC
CASSVGGGQSYEQYF
>TRBD1|15|-|TRBV19|TRBJ2-7
TGTGCCAGTAGTTTAACCGGGACAGTGACCTACGAGCAGTACTTC
CASSLTGTVTYEQYF
>TRBD1|13|-|TRBV12-3/TRBV12-4|TRBJ2-7
TGTGCCAGCAGTCCAGGGACAGGGGGCGAGCAGTACTTC
CASSPGTGGEQYF
>TRBD2|16|many|TRBV27|TRBJ2-3
TGTGCCAGCACCGACTCGAGCGGGGGCTTCACAGATACGCAGTATTTT
CASTDSSGGFTDTQYF
>-|14|many|TRBV7-2|TRBJ2-6
TGTGCCAGCAGCTTAGGGGACGGGGCCAACGTCCTGACTTTC
CASSLGDGANVLTF
>-|15|many|TRBV7-2|TRBJ1-2
TGTGCCAGCAGCTTAGGCTTGGCAGGGGACTATGGCTACACCTTC
CASSLGLAGDYGYTF
>-|14|many|TRBV7-2|TRBJ1-1
TGTGCCAGCAGCTTCTCCGGGTTGAACACTGAAGCTTTCTTT
CASSFSGLNTEAFF
>-|13|many|TRBV7-9|TRBJ2-7
TGTGCCAGCAGCCCCCAGACAGGCCACGAGCAGTACTTC
CASSPQTGHEQYF
>TRBD1|16|many|TRBV7-8|TRBJ2-6
TGTGCCAGCAGGAAGACAGGGTCTTTTGGGGCCAACGTCCTGACTTTC
CASRKTGSFGANVLTF